This TCR beta chain was sequenced during a study of blood T cell repertoires in COVID-19. The table lists this clone with a few counts. Data came from immunoSEQ multiplex PCR; TCRdb stores just in-frame clones and leaves some out. This sample has about 360,000 clones; 70% to 90% occur once, and the top ten carry about 2.9%. V shed 4 bases and J shed 5 bases, with 15 bases lying between them. CDR3 length equals 14 residues. The germline gives CDR1 SGHRS, CDR2 YFSETQ. Material: peripheral blood. The chain combines TRBV5-1 with TRBJ1-1; D gene uncertain. This TCR was recovered from a human donor in a cohort sampled during active COVID-19. The CDR3 reads CASSGTLEATEAFF. The CDR3 region has the DNA TGCGCCAGCAGCGGCACCCTCGAAGCGACTGAAGCTTTCTTT.